This TCR beta chain was observed in a study of OX40 agonist ivuxolimab in advanced cancers. On the study more broadly: At 0.01 to 10 mg/kg, ivuxolimab was administered intravenously to patients every 2 weeks. A history of anti-PD-1, anti-PD-L1 or anti-CTLA-4 therapy was acceptable, and roughly 40% had some. Findings of the study overall: Doses of 0.1 to 3.0 mg/kg were accompanied by clonal expansion of CD4+ and CD8+ blood T cells by week 6.

Sequencing used immunoSEQ multiplex PCR; TCRdb keeps in-frame clones, though not all of them. This sample has 85,000 to 90,000 clones; around 85% occur once, and the top ten carry approximately 0.2%. A remark on this clone: The antigen is undetermined.

Patients were ruled out by autoimmune disease history or systemic immunosuppression. Per germline, CDR1 SGHAT and CDR2 FQNNGV. V was trimmed by 3 bases and J by 1 base, leaving 12 bases between them. CDR3 length: 15 amino acids. V and J are TRBV11-2 and TRBJ1-1; D gene unclear. This TCR was recovered from an adult with an advanced solid tumor such as melanoma, head and neck, liver or kidney cancer. Sequencing was performed on CD4+ or CD8+ T cells sorted from blood, taken in a trial of the OX40 agonist ivuxolimab. CDR3 in amino acids: CASSFLGMGNTEAFF. The CDR3 coding sequence is TGTGCCAGCAGCTTTCTTGGGATGGGGAACACTGAAGCTTTCTTT.